Below, one T cell receptor (beta chain) is given with its context. Its matching antigen is unknown. Only in-frame clones appear in the TCRdb table, and some are missing; sequencing was by immunoSEQ multiplex PCR. The table records about 88,000 clones, roughly 97% of them present only once. The CDR3 sequence is 14 residues long. Trimming removed 8 bases from V and 1 base from J; junction bases left unmatched: 8. Per germline, CDR1 MNHNY and CDR2 SVGAGI (reference sequence). This record comes from a study of cytomegalovirus exposure and HLA in healthy donors. About the study: The use of the same platform for the 90 to 150 validation repertoires and the approximately 690 first-cohort repertoires was reported by a later analysis. General study results and limits: Associated with cytomegalovirus, according to the listing, were 150 to 200 TCR beta chains. For cytomegalovirus status, the classifier reportedly gave diagnoses with high specificity and sensitivity.

The source is a man younger than 30 in good health and CMV-seronegative. The chain is built from TRBV6-6 and TRBJ2-7; 7 bases agree with TRBD1. The sequenced sample consisted of PBMCs. The CDR3 region is CASVLGTASYEQYV. In DNA form, the CDR3 reads TGTGCCAGCGTTTTAGGGACAGCGTCCTACGAGCAGTACGTC.